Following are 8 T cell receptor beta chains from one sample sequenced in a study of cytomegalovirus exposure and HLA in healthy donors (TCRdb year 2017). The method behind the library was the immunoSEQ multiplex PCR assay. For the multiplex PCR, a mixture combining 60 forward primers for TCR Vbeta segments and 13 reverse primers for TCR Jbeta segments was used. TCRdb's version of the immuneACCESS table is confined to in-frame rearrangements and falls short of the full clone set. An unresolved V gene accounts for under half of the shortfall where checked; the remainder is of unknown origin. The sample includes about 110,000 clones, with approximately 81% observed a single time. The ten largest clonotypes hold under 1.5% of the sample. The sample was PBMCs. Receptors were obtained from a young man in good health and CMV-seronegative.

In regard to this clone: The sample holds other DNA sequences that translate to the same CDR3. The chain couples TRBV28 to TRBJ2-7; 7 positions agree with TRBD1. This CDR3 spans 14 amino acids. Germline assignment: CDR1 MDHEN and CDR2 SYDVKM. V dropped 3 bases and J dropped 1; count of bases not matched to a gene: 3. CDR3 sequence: CASSLPGGSYEQYF. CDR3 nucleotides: TGTGCCAGCAGTTTGCCAGGGGGTTCCTACGAGCAGTACTTC.

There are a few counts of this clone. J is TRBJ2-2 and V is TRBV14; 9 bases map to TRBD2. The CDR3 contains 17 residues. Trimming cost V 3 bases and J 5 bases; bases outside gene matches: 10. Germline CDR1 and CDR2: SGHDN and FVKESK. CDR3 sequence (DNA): TGTGCCAGCAGCCAGCGACTTAGCGGGAGAGGTACCGGGGAGCTGTTTTTT. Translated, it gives CASSQRLSGRGTGELFF.

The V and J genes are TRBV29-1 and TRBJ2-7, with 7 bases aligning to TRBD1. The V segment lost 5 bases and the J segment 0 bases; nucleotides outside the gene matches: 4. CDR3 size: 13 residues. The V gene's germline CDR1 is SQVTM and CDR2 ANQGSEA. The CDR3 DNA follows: TGCAGCGTTACGGACAGGAGCTCCTACGAGCAGTACTTC. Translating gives CSVTDRSSYEQYF.

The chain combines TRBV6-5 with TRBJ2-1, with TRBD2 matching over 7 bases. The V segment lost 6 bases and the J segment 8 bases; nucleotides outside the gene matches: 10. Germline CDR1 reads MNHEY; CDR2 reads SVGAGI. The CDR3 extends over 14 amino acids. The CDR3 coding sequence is TGTGCCAGCAGCGGCGGGGGACCTATCGATGAGCAGTTCTTC. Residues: CASSGGGPIDEQFF.

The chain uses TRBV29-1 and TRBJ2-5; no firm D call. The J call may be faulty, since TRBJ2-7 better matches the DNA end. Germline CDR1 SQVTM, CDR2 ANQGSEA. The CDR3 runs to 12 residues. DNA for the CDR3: TGCAGCGTCAACAAAGGCGGCTACGAGCAGTACTTC. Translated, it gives CSVNKGGYEQYF.

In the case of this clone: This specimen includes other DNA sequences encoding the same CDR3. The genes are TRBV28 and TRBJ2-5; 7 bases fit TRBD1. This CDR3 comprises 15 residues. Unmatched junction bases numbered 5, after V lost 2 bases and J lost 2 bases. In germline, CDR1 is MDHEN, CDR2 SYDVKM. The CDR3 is CASSLGSGQQETQYF. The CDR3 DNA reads TGTGCCAGCAGTTTAGGTTCGGGACAGCAAGAGACCCAGTACTTC.

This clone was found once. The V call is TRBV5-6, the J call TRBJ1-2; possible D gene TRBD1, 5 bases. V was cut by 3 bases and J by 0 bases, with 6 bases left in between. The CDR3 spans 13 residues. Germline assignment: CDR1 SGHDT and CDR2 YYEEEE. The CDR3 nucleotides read TGTGCCAGCAGCTCGGACACTAACTATGGCTACACCTTC. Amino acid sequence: CASSSDTNYGYTF. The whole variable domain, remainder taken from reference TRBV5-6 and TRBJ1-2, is DAGVTQSPTHLIKTRGQQVTLRCSPKSGHDTVSWYQQALGQGPQFIFQYYEEEERQRGNFPDRFSGHQFPNYSSELNVNALLLGDSALYLCASSSDTNYGYTFGSGTRLTVV.

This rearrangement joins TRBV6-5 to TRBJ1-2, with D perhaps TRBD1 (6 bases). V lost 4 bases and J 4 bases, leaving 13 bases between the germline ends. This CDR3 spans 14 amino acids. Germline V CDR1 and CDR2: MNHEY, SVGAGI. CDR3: CASSLGGESYGYTF. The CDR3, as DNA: TGTGCCAGCAGTTTAGGGGGGGAAAGCTATGGCTACACCTTC.